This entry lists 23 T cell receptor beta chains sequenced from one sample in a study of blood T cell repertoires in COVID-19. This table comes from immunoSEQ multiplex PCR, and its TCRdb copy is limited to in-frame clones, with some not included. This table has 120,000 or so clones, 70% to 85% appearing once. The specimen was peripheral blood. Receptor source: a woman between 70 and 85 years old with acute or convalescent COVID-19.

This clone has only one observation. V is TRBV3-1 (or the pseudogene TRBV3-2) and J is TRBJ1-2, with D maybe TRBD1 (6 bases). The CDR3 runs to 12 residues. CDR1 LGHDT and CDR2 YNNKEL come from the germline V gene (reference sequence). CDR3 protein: CFYNRANYGYTF. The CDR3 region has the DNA TGTTTTTATAACAGGGCAAACTATGGCTACACCTTC.

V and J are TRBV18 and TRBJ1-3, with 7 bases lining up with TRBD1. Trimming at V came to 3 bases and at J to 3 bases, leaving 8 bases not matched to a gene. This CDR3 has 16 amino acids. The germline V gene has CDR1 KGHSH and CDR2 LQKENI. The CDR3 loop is CASSPLPGQRGNTIYF. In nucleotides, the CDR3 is TGTGCCAGCTCACCTCTCCCGGGACAGCGTGGAAACACCATATATTTT.

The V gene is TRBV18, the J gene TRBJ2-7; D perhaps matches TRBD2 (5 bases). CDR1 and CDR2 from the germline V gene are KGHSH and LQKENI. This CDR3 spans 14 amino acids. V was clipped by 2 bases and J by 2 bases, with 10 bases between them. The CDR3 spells CASSPMPGTYEQYF. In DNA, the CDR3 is TGTGCCAGCTCACCAATGCCGGGAACCTACGAGCAGTACTTC.

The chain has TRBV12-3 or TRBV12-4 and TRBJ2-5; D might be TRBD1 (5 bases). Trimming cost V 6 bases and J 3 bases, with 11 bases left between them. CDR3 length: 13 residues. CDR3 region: CASSMTDKETQYF. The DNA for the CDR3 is TGTGCCAGCAGCATGACAGACAAAGAGACCCAGTACTTC.

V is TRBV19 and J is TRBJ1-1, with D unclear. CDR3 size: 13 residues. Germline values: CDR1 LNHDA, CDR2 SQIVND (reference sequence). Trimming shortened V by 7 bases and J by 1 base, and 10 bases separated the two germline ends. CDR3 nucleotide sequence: TGTGCCAGTATCTCATTGAGGAACACTGAAGCTTTCTTT. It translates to CASISLRNTEAFF.

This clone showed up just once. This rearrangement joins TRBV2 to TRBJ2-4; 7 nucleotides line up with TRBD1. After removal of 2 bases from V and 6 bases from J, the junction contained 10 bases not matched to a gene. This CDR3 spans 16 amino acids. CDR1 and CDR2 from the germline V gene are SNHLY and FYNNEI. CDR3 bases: TGTGCCAGCAGTGAATTACCGGGACAGTCATCAAACATTCAGTACTTC. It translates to CASSELPGQSSNIQYF.

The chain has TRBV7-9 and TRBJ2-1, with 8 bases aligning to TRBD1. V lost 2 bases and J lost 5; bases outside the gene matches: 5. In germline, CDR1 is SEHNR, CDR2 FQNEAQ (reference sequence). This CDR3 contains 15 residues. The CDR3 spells CASSLWTGRDNEQFF. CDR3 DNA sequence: TGTGCCAGCAGCTTATGGACAGGGCGGGACAATGAGCAGTTCTTC.

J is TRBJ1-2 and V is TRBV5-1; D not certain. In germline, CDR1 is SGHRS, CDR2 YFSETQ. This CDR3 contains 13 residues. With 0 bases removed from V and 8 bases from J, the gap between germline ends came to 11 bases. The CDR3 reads CASSLEHGGGYTF. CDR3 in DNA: TGCGCCAGCAGCTTGGAACACGGAGGGGGCTACACCTTC.

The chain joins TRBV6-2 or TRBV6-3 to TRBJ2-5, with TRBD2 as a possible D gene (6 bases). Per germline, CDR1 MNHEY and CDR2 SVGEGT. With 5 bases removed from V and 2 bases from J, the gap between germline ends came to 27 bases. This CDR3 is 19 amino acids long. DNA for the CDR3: TGTGCCAGCAGTGGCCTTCGGCGGGGCGGAATTTTTGGGCAAGAGACCCAGTACTTC. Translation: CASSGLRRGGIFGQETQYF.

The CDR3 nucleotides are TGTGCCAGCAGCTTAGTTCCGGGGGGCCAAGAGACCCAGTACTTC. Protein: CASSLVPGGQETQYF. The chain uses TRBV7-8 and TRBJ2-5; 7 bases are shared with TRBD2. CDR1 is SGHVS, CDR2 FQNEAQ, per germline. Trimming cost V 1 base and J 1 base; bases outside gene matches: 3. The CDR3 has 15 residues.

In DNA, the CDR3 is TGTGCCAGCAGACCGACAGTATATAATTCACCCCTCCACTTT. Protein product: CASRPTVYNSPLHF. The rearrangement joins TRBV27 to TRBJ1-6; a weak D match, TRBD1 (5 bases). V lost 6 bases and J lost 4, with 10 bases in between. CDR1 is MNHEY, CDR2 SMNVEV, per germline (reference sequence). The CDR3 is 14 residues long.

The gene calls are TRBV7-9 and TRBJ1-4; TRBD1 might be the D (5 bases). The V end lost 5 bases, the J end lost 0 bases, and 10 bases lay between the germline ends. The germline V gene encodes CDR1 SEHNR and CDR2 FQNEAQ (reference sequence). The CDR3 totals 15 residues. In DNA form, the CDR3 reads TGTGCCAGCAGCCCAGGACATTCAACTAATGAAAAACTGTTTTTT. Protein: CASSPGHSTNEKLFF. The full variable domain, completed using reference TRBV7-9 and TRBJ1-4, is DTGVSQNPRHKITKRGQNVTFRCDPISEHNRLYWYRQTLGQGPEFLTYFQNEAQLEKSRLLSDRFSAERPKGSFSTLEIQRTEQGDSAMYLCASSPGHSTNEKLFFGSGTQLSVL.

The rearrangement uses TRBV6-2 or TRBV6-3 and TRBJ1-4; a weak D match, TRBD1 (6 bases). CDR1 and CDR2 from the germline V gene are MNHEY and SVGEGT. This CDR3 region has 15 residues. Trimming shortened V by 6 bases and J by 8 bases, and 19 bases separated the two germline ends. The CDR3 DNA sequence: TGTGCCAGCAGCCAGGAATCACAGGGCGGCGAAAAACTGTTTTTT. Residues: CASSQESQGGEKLFF.

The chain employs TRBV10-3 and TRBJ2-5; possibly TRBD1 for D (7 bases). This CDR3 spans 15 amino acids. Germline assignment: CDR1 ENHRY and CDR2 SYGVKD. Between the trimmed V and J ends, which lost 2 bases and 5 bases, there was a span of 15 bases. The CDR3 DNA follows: TGTGCCATCAGTGAGCGCAGGGGGGTAGGGGAGACCCAGTACTTC. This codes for CAISERRGVGETQYF.

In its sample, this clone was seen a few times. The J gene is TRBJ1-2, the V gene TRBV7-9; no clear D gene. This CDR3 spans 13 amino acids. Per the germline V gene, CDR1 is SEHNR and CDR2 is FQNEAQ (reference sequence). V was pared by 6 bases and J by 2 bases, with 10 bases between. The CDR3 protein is CASSFTENYGYTF. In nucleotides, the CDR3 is TGTGCCAGCAGTTTTACAGAGAACTATGGCTACACCTTC.

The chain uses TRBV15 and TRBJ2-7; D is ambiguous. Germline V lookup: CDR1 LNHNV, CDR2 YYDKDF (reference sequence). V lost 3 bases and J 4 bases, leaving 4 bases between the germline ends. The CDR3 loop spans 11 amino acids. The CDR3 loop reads CATSSTYEQYF. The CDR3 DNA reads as TGTGCCACCAGCAGCACATACGAGCAGTACTTC.

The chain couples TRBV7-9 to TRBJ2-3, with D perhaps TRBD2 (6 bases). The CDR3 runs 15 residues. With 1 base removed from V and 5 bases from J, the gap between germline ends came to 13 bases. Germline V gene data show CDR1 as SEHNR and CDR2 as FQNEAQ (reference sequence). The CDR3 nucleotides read TGTGCCAGCAGCTTAGGGAGGTTCGGGGGAGATACGCAGTATTTT. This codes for CASSLGRFGGDTQYF.

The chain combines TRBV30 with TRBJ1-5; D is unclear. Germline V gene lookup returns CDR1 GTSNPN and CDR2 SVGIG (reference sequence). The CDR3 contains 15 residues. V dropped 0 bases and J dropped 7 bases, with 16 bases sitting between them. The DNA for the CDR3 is TGTGCCTGGAGTGTCGTCGGACTTTCGGGACAGCCCCAGCATTTT. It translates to CAWSVVGLSGQPQHF.

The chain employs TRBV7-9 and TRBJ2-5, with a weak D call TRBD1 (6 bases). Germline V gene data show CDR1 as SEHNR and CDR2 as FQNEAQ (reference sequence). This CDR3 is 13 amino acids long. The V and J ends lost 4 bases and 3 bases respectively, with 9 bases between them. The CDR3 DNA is TGTGCCAGCAGCTCCGGGACAAAAGAGACCCAGTACTTC. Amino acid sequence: CASSSGTKETQYF. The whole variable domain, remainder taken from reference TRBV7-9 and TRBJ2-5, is DTGVSQNPRHKITKRGQNVTFRCDPISEHNRLYWYRQTLGQGPEFLTYFQNEAQLEKSRLLSDRFSAERPKGSFSTLEIQRTEQGDSAMYLCASSSGTKETQYFGPGTRLLVL.

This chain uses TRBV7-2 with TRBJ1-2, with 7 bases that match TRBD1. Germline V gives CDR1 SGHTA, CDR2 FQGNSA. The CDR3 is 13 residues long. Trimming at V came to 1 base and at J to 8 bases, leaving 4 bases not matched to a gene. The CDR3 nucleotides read TGTGCCAGCAGCTTAGTAACAGGGGTCGGCTACACCTTC. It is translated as CASSLVTGVGYTF.

The CDR3 DNA sequence: TGTGCCACCAGCAGCCAGGGGAATCAGCCCCAGCATTTT. It translates to CATSSQGNQPQHF. The V call is TRBV15, the J call TRBJ1-5; the D gene is possibly TRBD1 (6 bases). There are 13 residues in the CDR3. V was shortened by 3 bases and J by 4 bases, with 7 bases between the two germline ends. Germline assignment: CDR1 LNHNV and CDR2 YYDKDF (reference sequence).

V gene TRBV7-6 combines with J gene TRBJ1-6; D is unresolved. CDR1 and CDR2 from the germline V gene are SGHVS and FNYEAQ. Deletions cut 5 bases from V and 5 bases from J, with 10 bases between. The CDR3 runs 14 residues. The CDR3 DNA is TGTGCCAGCAGCCCGAGGCCAAATAATTCACCCCTCCACTTT. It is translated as CASSPRPNNSPLHF.

The CDR3 is CASSPRTGHGAFF. The CDR3 DNA sequence: TGTGCCAGCAGCCCAAGGACAGGTCATGGAGCTTTCTTT. The chain links TRBV3-1 (or the pseudogene TRBV3-2) to TRBJ1-1, with 7 bases matching TRBD1. Germline CDR1 is LGHDT and CDR2 is YNNKEL (reference sequence). The CDR3 runs to 13 residues. J was trimmed by 10 bases and V by 4 bases; bases with no gene match: 9.